This note documents a single T cell receptor (beta chain) sequence. This may be a read error, as it is one base from a much larger clone. Multiple V-beta primers and a C-beta primer amplified TCRB from RNA. TCRdb called the multiplex PCR reads again in MiXCR, with one record for every CDR3 protein. The sample consists of around 13,000 distinct CDR3 sequences, roughly 70% of them appearing once. The V end was cut by 1 base, the J end by 5 bases, with 11 bases between. The CDR3 has 15 amino acids. Looked up from germline, CDR1 is SGHTA and CDR2 is FQGTGA. The data stem from a study of tumor-infiltrating lymphocytes in glioblastoma multiforme.

V usage is TRBV7-3 and J usage is TRBJ2-2; D ambiguous. Material: brain tumor tissue. The receptor was isolated from a male donor with glioblastoma. In nucleotides, the CDR3 is TGTGCCAGCAGCTTAAGAGTAGGATCGACCGGGGAGCTGTTTTTT. Translating gives CASSLRVGSTGELFF.